This TCR beta chain was sequenced in a study of CD8+ T cells in alopecia areata. Extraction and reverse transcription of RNA yielded cDNA as the sequencing template. Repertoires were generated with immunoSEQ multiplex PCR, while TCRdb's copy carries only in-frame clones and drops some. Seen here are some 170,000 clones, about 67% observed once, and the top ten hold more than 9.5%. The V gene lost 3 bases and the J gene lost 4 bases, with 10 bases spanning the gap. The germline V gene encodes CDR1 GTSNPN and CDR2 SVGIG (reference sequence). The length of the CDR3 is 12 residues. This receptor was identified in a human donor with alopecia areata. This sequence joins TRBV30 and TRBJ2-7; tentatively, D is TRBD2 (5 bases). The specimen comprised CD8+ T cells sorted from blood, sampled at week 0. CDR3 in amino acids: CAWRPGGYEQYF. The CDR3 DNA reads TGTGCCTGGAGACCTGGCGGGTACGAGCAGTACTTC.